This T cell receptor (beta chain) was documented in a study of response to subunit inactivated influenza vaccine. Broader study findings: The authors offered the suggestion that each seasonal influenza vaccination recruits few new T cells.

To note about this clonotype: The antigen is not known.

MiXCR, applied by TCRdb to the RT-PCR reads, yields one record per CDR3 protein. The sample carries about 480,000 distinct CDR3 sequences, about 25% recorded once. V was pared by 2 bases and J by 4 bases, with 10 bases between. This CDR3 comprises 14 residues. Germline CDR1 SGHAT, CDR2 FQNNGV. This sequence joins TRBV11-2 and TRBJ2-3, with D tentatively TRBD1 (5 bases). This material consisted of CD4+ T cells sorted from PBMCs, taken more than 4 days after vaccination. The TCR originated in a man aged 45-65 years who received an inactivated influenza vaccine. In DNA form, the CDR3 reads TGTGCCAGCAGCTTAAACAGGCGGTCAGATACGCAGTATTTT. The encoded protein is CASSLNRRSDTQYF.